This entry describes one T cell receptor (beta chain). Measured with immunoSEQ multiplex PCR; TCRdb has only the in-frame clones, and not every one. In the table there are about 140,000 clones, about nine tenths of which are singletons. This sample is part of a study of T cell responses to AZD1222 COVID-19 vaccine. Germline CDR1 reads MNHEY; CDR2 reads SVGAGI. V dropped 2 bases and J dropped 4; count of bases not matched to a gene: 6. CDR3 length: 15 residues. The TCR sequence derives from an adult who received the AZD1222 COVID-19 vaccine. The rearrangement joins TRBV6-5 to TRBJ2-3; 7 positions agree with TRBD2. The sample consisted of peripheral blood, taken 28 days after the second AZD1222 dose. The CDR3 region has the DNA TGTGCCAGCAGTTACGGGCGGGGGAGCGCAGATACGCAGTATTTT. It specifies CASSYGRGSADTQYF.